A selection of T cell receptor beta chains follows, all from one sample in a study of T-cell memory formation after mild COVID-19. In TCRdb, the 5' RACE reads were re-called with MiXCR into one record per CDR3 protein. This table has about 290,000 distinct CDR3 sequences, about 15% appearing once. Sequenced material: PBMCs or a T cell subset sorted from them (not recorded which). These receptors were obtained from a man aged 18 to 29 who had mild COVID-19 (a few samples of this study predate the infection). Cell type and time point are not known. Each CDR3 is given with its conserved first and last residue. Fields, in order: clone size, J gene, D gene, V gene, CDR3 DNA, CDR3 protein. The D gene is left open where the match is weak. Expanded clones get a size class; other rows say once, few or many, or leave the size out.

clone size: -; J gene: TRBJ1-6; D gene: -; V gene: TRBV7-9; CDR3 DNA: TGTGCCAGCAGCTGGAACCTGAGGGGGGATAATTCACCCCTCCACTTT; CDR3 protein: CASSWNLRGDNSPLHF
clone size: -; J gene: TRBJ2-1; D gene: -; V gene: TRBV11-1; CDR3 DNA: TGTGCCAGCAGCTTAGCGCTGGGAGAGCAGTTCTTC; CDR3 protein: CASSLALGEQFF
clone size: few; J gene: TRBJ2-5; D gene: -; V gene: TRBV6-5; CDR3 DNA: TGTGCCAGCGAATCCCCGGGAGAGACCCAGTACTTC; CDR3 protein: CASESPGETQYF
clone size: -; J gene: TRBJ2-1; D gene: -; V gene: TRBV7-3; CDR3 DNA: TGTGCCAGCAGCGAAAGGGGGGACGTCAATGAGCAGTTCTTC; CDR3 protein: CASSERGDVNEQFF
clone size: -; J gene: TRBJ1-5; D gene: TRBD1; V gene: TRBV12-5; CDR3 DNA: TGTGCTAGTGGTTTGGTTCCCGGACAGGGAAATTGGCCCCAGCATTTT; CDR3 protein: CASGLVPGQGNWPQHF
clone size: -; J gene: TRBJ1-3; D gene: TRBD1; V gene: TRBV12-3/TRBV12-4; CDR3 DNA: TGTGCCAGCAGTTTCGGAGGACAGGGGAGTGGAAACACCATATATTTT; CDR3 protein: CASSFGGQGSGNTIYF
clone size: -; J gene: TRBJ1-6; D gene: -; V gene: TRBV6-5; CDR3 DNA: TGTGCCAGCAGTTACTCGAGGATTGGGGATTCACCCCTCCACTTT; CDR3 protein: CASSYSRIGDSPLHF
clone size: few; J gene: TRBJ1-2; D gene: -; V gene: TRBV9; CDR3 DNA: TGTGCCAGCAGCGTAGACCCCACCCATGGCTACACCTTC; CDR3 protein: CASSVDPTHGYTF
clone size: -; J gene: TRBJ2-5; D gene: TRBD1; V gene: TRBV29-1; CDR3 DNA: TGCAGCGTTAATGGGGCAGGGGGTTCGGAGACCCAGTACTTC; CDR3 protein: CSVNGAGGSETQYF
clone size: few; J gene: TRBJ2-5; D gene: TRBD2; V gene: TRBV20-1; CDR3 DNA: TGCAGTGCTAGACGCCAGCGGGGGAAGGGAGAGACCCAGTACTTC; CDR3 protein: CSARRQRGKGETQYF
clone size: many; J gene: TRBJ2-3; D gene: TRBD1; V gene: TRBV12-3/TRBV12-4; CDR3 DNA: TGTGCCAGCACCAAGGGACAGGGGGATACGCAGTATTTT; CDR3 protein: CASTKGQGDTQYF
clone size: few; J gene: TRBJ2-3; D gene: TRBD2; V gene: TRBV20-1; CDR3 DNA: TGCAGTGCTACCAGACTAGCGGGGGGAGAAACAGATACGCAGTATTTT; CDR3 protein: CSATRLAGGETDTQYF
clone size: -; J gene: TRBJ1-2; D gene: TRBD1; V gene: TRBV7-9; CDR3 DNA: TGTGCCAGCAGCCTCGGACAGGCTCCCAGGCCCTTC; CDR3 protein: CASSLGQAPRPF
clone size: -; J gene: TRBJ2-1; D gene: TRBD1; V gene: TRBV6-2/TRBV6-3; CDR3 DNA: TGTGCCAGCAGGGCGGGACAGGGGGTCTACAATGAGCAGTTCTTC; CDR3 protein: CASRAGQGVYNEQFF
clone size: few; J gene: TRBJ2-3; D gene: -; V gene: TRBV7-9; CDR3 DNA: TGTGCCAGCAGCTGGGACTTGACAGATACGCAGTATTTT; CDR3 protein: CASSWDLTDTQYF
clone size: few; J gene: TRBJ1-5; D gene: TRBD1; V gene: TRBV6-1; CDR3 DNA: TGTGCCAGTACCGGGACAGGGAGTCAGCCCCAGCATTTT; CDR3 protein: CASTGTGSQPQHF
clone size: -; J gene: TRBJ2-1; D gene: TRBD2; V gene: TRBV5-1; CDR3 DNA: TGCGCCAGCAGCTCTAGCGGGGGGGTTATTAATGAGCAGTTCTTC; CDR3 protein: CASSSSGGVINEQFF
clone size: -; J gene: TRBJ1-2; D gene: -; V gene: TRBV6-5; CDR3 DNA: TGTGCCAGCAGTTACTCAGAACCAGGGGTGGGAGGCTACACCTTC; CDR3 protein: CASSYSEPGVGGYTF
clone size: -; J gene: TRBJ2-5; D gene: -; V gene: TRBV29-1; CDR3 DNA: TGCAGCGTTTCGAGAGGGGCGGTGCAAGAGACCCAGTACTTC; CDR3 protein: CSVSRGAVQETQYF
clone size: few; J gene: TRBJ1-2; D gene: -; V gene: TRBV12-3/TRBV12-4; CDR3 DNA: TGTGCCAGCAGTTTTTTGGGGGCGGGCGGCTACACCTTC; CDR3 protein: CASSFLGAGGYTF
clone size: few; J gene: TRBJ1-1; D gene: TRBD1; V gene: TRBV7-2; CDR3 DNA: TGTGCCAGCAGCCTTCAGGGGGGAATGAACACTGAAGCTTTCTTT; CDR3 protein: CASSLQGGMNTEAFF
clone size: few; J gene: TRBJ2-7; D gene: -; V gene: TRBV4-1; CDR3 DNA: TGCGCCAGCAGCCTAAGAGACGGGGACTACGAGCAGTACTTC; CDR3 protein: CASSLRDGDYEQYF
clone size: -; J gene: TRBJ1-6; D gene: -; V gene: TRBV20-1; CDR3 DNA: TGCAGTGCTAGAGAGCTCCTTTCACCCCTCCACTTT; CDR3 protein: CSARELLSPLHF
clone size: -; J gene: TRBJ2-3; D gene: TRBD1; V gene: TRBV5-4; CDR3 DNA: TGTGCCAGCAGCCAACCGACAGGGACCACTGGGACAGATACGCAGTATTTT; CDR3 protein: CASSQPTGTTGTDTQYF
clone size: few; J gene: TRBJ2-1; D gene: -; V gene: TRBV6-5; CDR3 DNA: TGTGCCAGCAGTGCGCAGGGGGGGAATGAGCAGTTCTTC; CDR3 protein: CASSAQGGNEQFF
clone size: few; J gene: TRBJ2-2; D gene: -; V gene: TRBV15; CDR3 DNA: TGTGCCACCAGCAGAGCAGGGGTTGGGACCGGGGAGCTGTTTTTT; CDR3 protein: CATSRAGVGTGELFF
clone size: -; J gene: TRBJ1-5; D gene: -; V gene: TRBV11-2; CDR3 DNA: TGTGCCAGCAGCCTACAGGGAGGTATTAATCAGCCCCAGCATTTT; CDR3 protein: CASSLQGGINQPQHF
clone size: few; J gene: TRBJ2-3; D gene: -; V gene: TRBV29-1; CDR3 DNA: TGCAGCGTTGAAACCGGGGGGCATTCGGGGGATACGCAGTATTTT; CDR3 protein: CSVETGGHSGDTQYF
clone size: few; J gene: TRBJ2-5; D gene: -; V gene: TRBV5-6; CDR3 DNA: TGTGCCAGCAGCTTGGGACGTGGCGAAACCCGTCGGGAGACCCAGTACTTC; CDR3 protein: CASSLGRGETRRETQYF
clone size: -; J gene: TRBJ2-3; D gene: -; V gene: TRBV20-1; CDR3 DNA: TGCAGTGCTAGCCCCCTGAGCATCCAGTCCCCAGATACGCAGTATTTT; CDR3 protein: CSASPLSIQSPDTQYF
clone size: few; J gene: TRBJ2-1; D gene: -; V gene: TRBV5-1; CDR3 DNA: TGCGCCAGCAGCACGATTGGGTCGGGAATCAATGAGCAGTTCTTC; CDR3 protein: CASSTIGSGINEQFF
clone size: -; J gene: TRBJ1-3; D gene: TRBD1; V gene: TRBV4-1; CDR3 DNA: TGCGCCAGCAGCCAAGCTCCAGGGGGGTCTGGAAACACCATATATTTT; CDR3 protein: CASSQAPGGSGNTIYF
clone size: many; J gene: TRBJ1-6; D gene: -; V gene: TRBV19; CDR3 DNA: TGTGCCAGTACGCCGGACCGGGATAGATCACCCCTCCACTTT; CDR3 protein: CASTPDRDRSPLHF
clone size: few; J gene: TRBJ1-1; D gene: TRBD1; V gene: TRBV29-1; CDR3 DNA: TGCAGCGTTGGACCCCGGACAGGGTACACTGAAGCTTTCTTT; CDR3 protein: CSVGPRTGYTEAFF
clone size: -; J gene: TRBJ1-1; D gene: TRBD1; V gene: TRBV12-3/TRBV12-4; CDR3 DNA: TGTGCCAGCAACAGGGGGTTAGTCACTGAAGCTTTCTTT; CDR3 protein: CASNRGLVTEAFF
clone size: few; J gene: TRBJ2-7; D gene: TRBD2; V gene: TRBV29-1; CDR3 DNA: TGCAGCGTTGAACTAGCGGGGGTCTACGAGCAGTACTTC; CDR3 protein: CSVELAGVYEQYF
clone size: many; J gene: TRBJ2-1; D gene: -; V gene: TRBV5-1; CDR3 DNA: TGCGCCAGCAGCTTGTGGGAGGGGGCCTACAATGAGCAGTTCTTC; CDR3 protein: CASSLWEGAYNEQFF
clone size: -; J gene: TRBJ2-5; D gene: -; V gene: TRBV3-1; CDR3 DNA: TGTGCCAGCAGCCAAGAACCCCCCCGGGGGCGAGAGACCCAGTACTTC; CDR3 protein: CASSQEPPRGRETQYF
clone size: few; J gene: TRBJ2-2; D gene: -; V gene: TRBV7-6; CDR3 DNA: TGTGCCAGCAGCTTAGTGTCGAGGGGCGTGAACACCGGGGAGCTGTTTTTT; CDR3 protein: CASSLVSRGVNTGELFF
clone size: few; J gene: TRBJ2-7; D gene: -; V gene: TRBV29-1; CDR3 DNA: TGCAGCGTGGAGGGGTCCGGCTCCTACGAGCAGTACTTC; CDR3 protein: CSVEGSGSYEQYF
clone size: -; J gene: TRBJ2-5; D gene: TRBD1; V gene: TRBV18; CDR3 DNA: TGTGCCAGCTCACTACAGGGGATCCAAGAGACCCAGTACTTC; CDR3 protein: CASSLQGIQETQYF
clone size: -; J gene: TRBJ1-2; D gene: -; V gene: TRBV12-3/TRBV12-4; CDR3 DNA: TGTGCCAGCAGTTCGGGGGCCAACTATGGCTACACCTTC; CDR3 protein: CASSSGANYGYTF
clone size: -; J gene: TRBJ1-3; D gene: -; V gene: TRBV7-2; CDR3 DNA: TGTGCCAGCAGGCTAACGGGGCACCTATTATTCGAGAACACCATATATTTT; CDR3 protein: CASRLTGHLLFENTIYF
clone size: -; J gene: TRBJ1-5; D gene: TRBD1; V gene: TRBV7-8; CDR3 DNA: TGTGCCAGCAGGGCTACCGGACAGGGGAGCAATCAGCCCCAGCATTTT; CDR3 protein: CASRATGQGSNQPQHF
clone size: -; J gene: TRBJ1-1; D gene: -; V gene: TRBV25-1; CDR3 DNA: TGTGCCAGCATAAGGTCTGAGGTGAACACTGAAGCTTTCTTT; CDR3 protein: CASIRSEVNTEAFF
clone size: -; J gene: TRBJ2-3; D gene: TRBD2; V gene: TRBV20-1; CDR3 DNA: TGCAGTGCCTCGGGGAGACTAGCGAGCACAGATACGCAGTATTTT; CDR3 protein: CSASGRLASTDTQYF